These 6 T cell receptor beta chains were sequenced from one sample in a study of blood T cell repertoires in COVID-19 (dated by TCRdb to about 2020). Library method: the immunoSEQ multiplex PCR assay. Imported from immuneACCESS, the table was reduced by TCRdb to in-frame sequences with V and J called. These copies leave out some clones; in studies compared against another copy, an unresolved V gene accounts for under half, and the cause of the remainder is not known. Here the sample has under 150,000 clones; 84% occur a single time. The top ten hold more than 3% of the sample. The sequenced sample consisted of PBMCs or T cells enriched from blood (not recorded which). The receptors stem from a man over 45 in a cohort exposed to, infected with or recovered from COVID-19 (not recorded which).

J is TRBJ2-1 and V is TRBV2; possibly TRBD1 for D (6 bases). CDR1 is SNHLY, CDR2 FYNNEI, per germline. The CDR3 spans 17 residues. Between the trimmed V and J ends, which lost 7 bases and 2 bases, there was a span of 21 bases. Here the CDR3 DNA reads TGTGCCAGCAAGCAGTTGGGGTTTGGGGGCACCTACAATGAGCAGTTCTTC. It yields the protein CASKQLGFGGTYNEQFF.

V usage is TRBV24-1 and J usage is TRBJ1-1; TRBD1 aligns across 8 bases. CDR3 size: 13 residues. V trimming: 4 bases; J trimming: 10 bases; junction bases outside the gene matches: 7. Germline values: CDR1 KGHDR, CDR2 SFDVKD. DNA for the CDR3: TGTGCCACCAGTGACAGACAGGGGCCGGGAGCTTTCTTT. Its protein product is CATSDRQGPGAFF.

This chain joins TRBV11-1 and TRBJ2-2; a weak D match, TRBD1 (5 bases). The CDR3 spans 15 residues. Germline V gene lookup returns CDR1 SGHAT and CDR2 FQDESV (reference sequence). Trimming pared 2 bases from V and 1 base from J, leaving 8 bases between. The CDR3 loop is CASSLRGLNTGELFF. The CDR3 DNA follows: TGTGCCAGCAGCTTAAGGGGCTTGAACACCGGGGAGCTGTTTTTT.

This clone has just one count. This chain links TRBV24-1 with TRBJ2-5; 7 bases are a match to TRBD1. The CDR3 loop spans 14 amino acids. The trim removed 9 bases at V and 5 bases at J, leaving 11 bases unmatched. CDR1 and CDR2 from the germline V gene are KGHDR and SFDVKD. The CDR3 sequence is CATADRSKPETQYF. The CDR3 DNA sequence: TGTGCCACCGCGGACAGGTCCAAACCGGAGACCCAGTACTTC.

The rearrangement uses TRBV5-1 and TRBJ2-5, with D perhaps matching TRBD2 (6 bases). Germline values: CDR1 SGHRS, CDR2 YFSETQ. The CDR3 is 13 residues long. V lost 4 bases, J lost 0 bases, and 7 bases lay in between. The DNA of the CDR3 is TGCGCCAGCAGCGCGGGATACCAAGAGACCCAGTACTTC. Protein: CASSAGYQETQYF.

V usage is TRBV28 and J usage is TRBJ2-7; 11 bases agree with TRBD1. The germline V gene encodes CDR1 MDHEN and CDR2 SYDVKM. The junction had 14 bases not matched to a gene; V was cut back by 6 bases and J by 4 bases. The CDR3 is made up of 17 amino acids. CDR3 amino acids: CASRPPPGTGGSYEQYF. For the CDR3, the DNA is TGTGCCAGCAGACCACCGCCCGGGACAGGGGGTTCTTACGAGCAGTACTTC.